This record covers a single T cell receptor beta chain. No antigen is known for it. Germline and junction disagree at one end, which may indicate a read error. This sample was included in a study of tumor and adjacent non-tumor tissue in lung cancer. Overall study context: Samples averaged about 4.2 million productive TCRbeta reads each. The study's findings and limits: In normal lung, the top 100 clones were significantly more dominant than in tumor. TCR diversity was significantly greater in tumor than normal lung tissue.

A modified ARM-PCR protocol with three rounds of nested PCR amplified TCRbeta. TCRdb reprocessed the multiplex PCR reads via MiXCR and lists one record per CDR3 protein. The repertoire consists of approximately 82,000 distinct CDR3 sequences, with 76% occurring once and the leading ten covering approximately 40%. In germline, CDR1 is MNHNY, CDR2 SVGAGI (reference sequence). CDR3 length: 12 amino acids. RNA was extracted from bulk tissue without any cell sorting. More than 3 cm separated this lung sample from the edge of the tumor. This TCR was sampled from a man between 65 and 79 years old with non-small cell lung cancer. What was sequenced was distant non-tumor lung tissue. The chain employs TRBV6-6 and TRBJ2-7; maybe TRBD2 (5 bases). CDR3 residues: CAGSYGAVEQYF. CDR3 sequence (DNA): TGTGCCGGCAGTTACGGAGCGGTAGAGCAGTACTTC.